Below are 28 T cell receptor beta chains sequenced from a single sample in a study of blood T cell repertoires in COVID-19. Sequencing was performed with immunoSEQ multiplex PCR; in TCRdb, only in-frame clones are kept and a portion is missing. The table has some 490,000 clones, about 88% seen once. Specimen: PBMCs or T cells enriched from blood (not recorded which). The receptors stem from a woman aged 60-75 years who had recovered from COVID-19.

The V gene is TRBV4-1, the J gene TRBJ1-1, with 8 bases matching TRBD1. The length of the CDR3 is 15 residues. In germline, CDR1 is MGHRA, CDR2 YSYEKL. Trimming at V came to 1 base and at J to 4 bases, leaving 5 bases not matched to a gene. The CDR3 region is CASSQAGGQSTEAFF. The CDR3 coding sequence is TGCGCCAGCAGCCAAGCAGGGGGCCAGTCCACTGAAGCTTTCTTT.

The gene calls are TRBV7-2 and TRBJ1-4, with D uncertain. The CDR3 is 12 amino acids. Trimming took off 5 bases at V and 4 bases at J, with 5 bases between the two ends. The germline gives CDR1 SGHTA, CDR2 FQGNSA. The CDR3 here is CASSEYNEKLFF. In DNA form, the CDR3 reads TGTGCCAGCAGCGAGTATAATGAAAAACTGTTTTTT.

The V gene is TRBV19, the J gene TRBJ1-5; D is perhaps TRBD1 (6 bases). CDR3 length equals 16 residues. CDR1 LNHDA and CDR2 SQIVND come from the germline V gene (reference sequence). Trimming removed 2 bases from V and 7 bases from J, with 18 bases in between. This CDR3 is CASSIITGSSGQPQHF. DNA of the CDR3: TGTGCCAGTAGTATAATCACAGGGAGTTCGGGGCAGCCCCAGCATTTT.

This sequence joins TRBV25-1 and TRBJ1-3; 7 bases fit TRBD1. Per the germline V gene, CDR1 is MGHDK and CDR2 is SYGVNS. The CDR3 has 14 amino acids. With 7 bases clipped from V and 4 bases from J, the junction kept 7 bases outside the gene matches. CDR3 in amino acids: CASTGRGQGNTIYF. In nucleotides, the CDR3 is TGTGCCAGCACCGGAAGGGGGCAAGGAAACACCATATATTTT.

The chain has TRBV13 and TRBJ1-6; 8 nucleotides match TRBD1. V shed 5 bases, J shed 3 bases, and the junction held 6 bases outside the gene matches. The CDR3 totals 16 residues. Germline CDR1 and CDR2: PRHDT and FYEKMQ (reference sequence). The CDR3 loop reads CASSKQQGDYNSPLHF. The CDR3 DNA sequence: TGTGCCAGCAGCAAACAACAGGGGGACTATAATTCACCCCTCCACTTT.

The chain has TRBV7-8 and TRBJ1-2, with 8 bases lining up with TRBD1. Germline V CDR1 and CDR2: SGHVS, FQNEAQ. CDR3 length: 14 residues. Germline trimming cut 4 bases from V and 1 base from J; bases unmatched to any gene: 2. CDR3 in DNA: TGTGCCAGCAGCTCGGGACAGGTTAACTATGGCTACACCTTC. This gives the protein CASSSGQVNYGYTF.

The CDR3 DNA is TGTGCCAGCAGTAGAGTTTACGAGCAGTACTTC. Translating gives CASSRVYEQYF. The chain uses TRBV2 and TRBJ2-7; D gene ambiguous. Per the germline V gene, CDR1 is SNHLY and CDR2 is FYNNEI. The CDR3 totals 11 residues. V lost 5 bases and J 4 bases, leaving 6 bases between the germline ends.

The J gene is TRBJ2-5, the V gene TRBV6-5; 8 nucleotides match TRBD2. The CDR3 is 14 residues long. Germline assignment: CDR1 MNHEY and CDR2 SVGAGI. V lost 3 bases and J lost 5; bases outside the gene matches: 5. The chain's CDR3 is CASSYEASGETQYF. CDR3 DNA sequence: TGTGCCAGCAGTTATGAGGCTAGCGGGGAGACCCAGTACTTC.

V is TRBV7-8 and J is TRBJ2-1; TRBD1 aligns across 8 bases. Germline values: CDR1 SGHVS, CDR2 FQNEAQ. Trimming took 2 bases from V and 0 from J; bases not matched to a gene: 3. The CDR3 is 16 amino acids. CDR3 bases: TGTGCCAGCAGCTTAAGGACAGGGAGCTCCTACAATGAGCAGTTCTTC. Translating it yields CASSLRTGSSYNEQFF.

The rearrangement joins TRBV18 to TRBJ1-6, with D perhaps TRBD1 (6 bases). Germline V gene lookup returns CDR1 KGHSH and CDR2 LQKENI. V gave up 3 bases and J gave up 9 bases, with 18 bases separating them. The CDR3 extends over 16 amino acids. CDR3 protein: CASSPDLGQLVSPLHF. CDR3 sequence (DNA): TGTGCCAGCTCACCCGACCTAGGACAGTTAGTTTCACCCCTCCACTTT.

The chain joins TRBV5-4 to TRBJ2-4; 7 positions match TRBD2. The V and J ends lost 4 bases and 0 bases, in that order; junction bases with no gene match: 10. Germline V gene lookup returns CDR1 SGHNT and CDR2 YYREEE (reference sequence). There are 17 residues in the CDR3. The CDR3 DNA sequence: TGTGCCAGCAGCCCGGTGGGAGGGGTGGGAGCCAAAAACATTCAGTACTTC. Its translation: CASSPVGGVGAKNIQYF.

The rearrangement uses TRBV7-2 and TRBJ1-4; 12 bases are shared with TRBD1. The trim removed 1 base at V and 7 bases at J, leaving 7 bases unmatched. This CDR3 is 17 amino acids long. The V gene's germline CDR1 is SGHTA and CDR2 FQGNSA. CDR3 DNA: TGTGCCAGCAGCTTAGTGGGGACAGGGGGCGGACTTGAAAAACTGTTTTTT. Residues: CASSLVGTGGGLEKLFF.

As for this clone: Different DNA sequences within this sample yield the same CDR3. The gene calls are TRBV9 and TRBJ2-5; D perhaps matches TRBD2 (6 bases). Per the germline V gene, CDR1 is SGDLS and CDR2 is YYNGEE. Deletions cut 4 bases from V and 5 bases from J, with 12 bases between. This CDR3 comprises 13 residues. The CDR3 coding sequence is TGTGCCAGCAGCCCGGCAGGGAGGGAGACCCAGTACTTC. It specifies CASSPAGRETQYF.

A few counts support this clone. The chain joins TRBV18 to TRBJ2-6; maybe TRBD1 (6 bases). In germline, CDR1 is KGHSH, CDR2 LQKENI. This CDR3 has 16 residues. V dropped 0 bases and J dropped 3 bases, with 9 bases sitting between them. CDR3 DNA: TGTGCCAGCTCACCACCGTCAGGGGTTGGGGCCAACGTCCTGACTTTC. Protein product: CASSPPSGVGANVLTF.

The V gene is TRBV11-2, the J gene TRBJ1-2, with 12 bases aligning to TRBD1. Germline assignment: CDR1 SGHAT and CDR2 FQNNGV. This CDR3 is built from 15 residues. The V and J ends lost 4 bases and 5 bases, in that order; junction bases with no gene match: 5. CDR3 residues: CASSSQGQGAYGYTF. The CDR3 region has the DNA TGTGCCAGCAGCTCACAGGGACAGGGGGCTTATGGCTACACCTTC.

V and J are TRBV18 and TRBJ1-2, with D uncertain. CDR3 length: 15 amino acids. Per germline, CDR1 KGHSH and CDR2 LQKENI. V was trimmed by 2 bases and J by 0 bases, leaving 10 bases between them. The CDR3 sequence is CASSPSEGSNYGYTF. CDR3 DNA sequence: TGTGCCAGCTCACCATCGGAGGGCTCTAACTATGGCTACACCTTC.

The chain links TRBV2 to TRBJ2-7, with 8 bases identical to TRBD1. J lost 2 bases, V lost 8 bases, and 2 bases had no gene match. The CDR3 length is 12 residues. Germline CDR1 SNHLY, CDR2 FYNNEI. The CDR3 DNA reads as TGTGCCAGCGGCAGGGGGCCCTACGAGCAGTACGTC. This translates into CASGRGPYEQYV.

The chain has TRBV4-1 and TRBJ1-1; tentatively, D is TRBD1 (5 bases). CDR1 is MGHRA and CDR2 is YSYEKL in the germline V gene. The CDR3 runs to 15 residues. Trimming took 1 base from V and 3 from J, leaving 12 bases between them. CDR3 protein: CASSQAQVGDTEAFF. CDR3 sequence (DNA): TGCGCCAGCAGCCAAGCCCAGGTAGGGGACACTGAAGCTTTCTTT.

V and J are TRBV18 and TRBJ1-4; perhaps TRBD1 as D (6 bases). V shed 5 bases and J shed 0 bases, with 16 bases lying between them. This CDR3 is built from 17 residues. The germline V gene has CDR1 KGHSH and CDR2 LQKENI. The CDR3 DNA follows: TGTGCCAGCTCATTAAACAGGGATCTTGCAACTAATGAAAAACTGTTTTTT. It encodes CASSLNRDLATNEKLFF.

The chain couples TRBV12-5 to TRBJ2-1, with a weak D call TRBD2 (6 bases). CDR3 size: 15 residues. Trimming left V 7 bases short and J 12 bases short, with 25 bases between. CDR1 and CDR2 (germline): LGHNT, FRNRAP. The CDR3 is CASAPSEGLPFAQFF. The CDR3 bases are TGTGCTAGTGCTCCTTCGGAGGGCCTCCCCTTTGCGCAGTTCTTC. Full variable domain (outside the CDR3, taken from reference TRBV12-5 and TRBJ2-1): DARVTQTPRHKVTEMGQEVTMRCQPILGHNTVFWYRQTMMQGLELLAYFRNRAPLDDSGMPKDRFSAEMPDATLATLKIQPSEPRDSAVYFCASAPSEGLPFAQFFGPGTRLTVL.

CDR3 nucleotides: TGTGCCAGCAGCTTGGAACTAGCGGTGAACACCGGGGAGCTGTTTTTT. Protein: CASSLELAVNTGELFF. The chain recombines TRBV7-2 with TRBJ2-2; 8 bases agree with TRBD2. The junction had 4 bases not matched to a gene; V was cut back by 3 bases and J by 1 base. Germline values: CDR1 SGHTA, CDR2 FQGNSA. This CDR3 has 16 amino acids.

The V gene is TRBV2, the J gene TRBJ2-1; possible D gene TRBD2, 5 bases. Germline V gene lookup returns CDR1 SNHLY and CDR2 FYNNEI. V was clipped by 7 bases and J by 0 bases, with 7 bases between them. The CDR3 sequence is 13 residues long. CDR3 sequence (DNA): TGTGCCAGCACGGGGAGCTCCTACAATGAGCAGTTCTTC. Residues: CASTGSSYNEQFF.

As concerns this clone: A much larger clone differs by one base, so this may be a read error. The sample contains more than one DNA sequence encoding this CDR3. J is TRBJ1-1 and V is TRBV5-1, with 8 bases that match TRBD1. This CDR3 spans 13 amino acids. Trimming at V came to 4 bases and at J to 3 bases, leaving 2 bases not matched to a gene. Germline V gene sequence: CDR1 SGHRS, CDR2 YFSETQ. The CDR3 DNA sequence: TGCGCCAGCAGCCCACAGGGGGACACTGAAGCTTTCTTT. This encodes CASSPQGDTEAFF.

This clone was seen more than once but under ten times. This sequence joins TRBV28 and TRBJ1-6; D perhaps matches TRBD1 (6 bases). Per germline, CDR1 MDHEN and CDR2 SYDVKM. With 5 bases removed from V and 13 bases from J, the gap between germline ends came to 18 bases. This CDR3 contains 14 residues. The CDR3 here is CASSPGDLFGPLHF. The CDR3 bases are TGTGCCAGCAGTCCAGGGGATCTATTCGGGCCCCTCCACTTT.

This clone appeared a few times. The rearrangement uses TRBV20-1 and TRBJ1-5; D is possibly TRBD1 (5 bases). The germline V gene has CDR1 DFQATT and CDR2 SNEGSKA (reference sequence). Trimming shortened V by 4 bases and J by 16 bases, and 17 bases separated the two germline ends. The CDR3 sequence is 11 residues long. The CDR3 region has the DNA TGCAGTGCTACCTCCGGGACTAACAAACATTTT. As protein: CSATSGTNKHF.

V gene TRBV28 combines with J gene TRBJ1-3; 9 positions agree with TRBD1. The CDR3 has 14 residues. Germline CDR1 and CDR2: MDHEN and SYDVKM. V gave up 3 bases and J gave up 5 bases; unmatched junction bases: 2. CDR3 DNA: TGTGCCAGCAGTTTTACAGGGGGCCGAAACACCATATATTTT. This gives the protein CASSFTGGRNTIYF.

This clone was detected once. CDR3 nucleotides: TGTGCCAGCAGTGAAAGAGGAGGGGGCAGAGGCAATCAGCCCCAGCATTTT. Encoded protein: CASSERGGGRGNQPQHF. The chain joins TRBV2 to TRBJ1-5; 7 nucleotides match TRBD1. Germline CDR1 reads SNHLY; CDR2 reads FYNNEI. The V segment lost 2 bases and the J segment 2 bases; nucleotides outside the gene matches: 9. The length of the CDR3 is 17 residues.

The V gene is TRBV6-1, the J gene TRBJ1-3; 8 nucleotides align to TRBD1. The CDR3 extends over 17 amino acids. J lost 1 base, V lost 1 base, and 6 bases had no gene match. Per the germline V gene, CDR1 is MNHNS and CDR2 is SASEGT. CDR3 sequence: CASSEGTGIPSGNTIYF. For the CDR3, the DNA is TGTGCCAGCAGTGAAGGGACAGGGATCCCATCTGGAAACACCATATATTTT.